This TCR beta chain was recorded in a study of blood T cell repertoires in COVID-19. CDR3 length: 19 residues. The protocol was immunoSEQ multiplex PCR, while the TCRdb copy is restricted to in-frame clones and leaves out a portion. The sample yields a few hundred thousand clones, 90% seen once. This clone was found a few times. Participant age was about 18 to 89 years, and participants resided in about two dozen US areas. Shortly before study entry, within 2 weeks, exposed participants had met a COVID-19 case. The sequencing input was PBMCs or T cells enriched from blood (not recorded which). This chain connects TRBV21-1 to TRBJ2-1; the DNA was not compared with TRBD1, the D call given in the table. TRBV21-1 is shown as a pseudogene. The sequence derives from a man aged 30-40 years who had been exposed to COVID-19. This CDR3 reads CASSKISISDRVTYNEQFF. CDR3 nucleotide sequence: TGTGCCAGCAGCAAAATTTCGATATCGGACAGGGTGACTTACAATGAGCAGTTCTTC.